The source of this TCR beta chain is a study of cytomegalovirus exposure and HLA in healthy donors (TCRdb year 2017). Some background on the complete study: An earlier analysis of approximately 590 of the donors reported about 250 Gb of sequence data and roughly 110 million unique TCR beta sequences from about 200 million T cells. The genetic ancestry cluster associated with self-reported Caucasian donors included 65% to 90% of the 300 to 450 genotyped donors. An earlier analysis of 587 of the donors used high-throughput TCR beta sequencing to judge whether each TCR beta V gene segment behaved as functional or pseudogenic. The study profiled the T cell repertoires of fewer than 850 subjects by immunosequencing and related them to cytomegalovirus serostatus. An early release covering 550 to 700 HLA-typed donors comprised roughly 300 gigabases of sequencing data and some 79 million unique TCR sequences. Genome-wide SNP genotypes for about 65% of the 666 donors were used in a later genetic analysis, which treated that subset as a discovery cohort. High-throughput TCR immunosequencing, statistical association of individual TCRs with disease status, and machine learning were combined to predict cytomegalovirus infection status. Rather than using new phenotypic data, the later analysis identified candidate immune exposures from TCR beta sequences and from how often those sequences occurred across donors. All discovery cohort repertoires had been generated on a single sequencing platform. Along with the approximately 700-subject first cohort, a separate validation cohort of over a hundred different subjects was used. A later analysis re-examined previously published TCR beta repertoires from several hundred donors and added high-resolution HLA genotyping to investigate patterns of TCR occurrence. Alongside the repertoire data, information on donor age, sex, ethnicity and CMV serostatus was compiled. The number of typed donors differed by locus: 629-630 for A, B, C, DRB1 and DQB1; approximately 520 for DQA1; approximately 610 for DPA1; and about 450 for DPB1. Because of strong linkage in the cohort, roughly five DR-DQ haplotypes were treated as single units for association and clustering. Among some 410 genotyped donors of the cohort, an average of around 250,000 unique TCR beta nucleotide sequences was sequenced per donor, of which roughly 17% were non-productive. The study aimed to test whether signatures of past pathogen exposure could be identified by cataloging public T cell receptors. Class I and class II HLA loci were covered by the typing at four-digit resolution. Results the study describes overall, beyond this receptor: Most TCR sequences were observed very rarely across donors, whereas some public TCRs were present in many individuals. A group of highly shared sequence variants was considered likely to be a technical artifact of the sequencing pipeline. In a later analysis, most CMV-associated TCR beta chains were found to appear HLA-restricted, with HLA associations seemingly driven largely by CMV exposure. Because HLA typing was unavailable for some donors at each locus, only the typed subset was used in association tests. The authors suggested that the approach could potentially be extended to other disease states and immunological phenotypes. An association between a missense DCLRE1C variant and V-gene and J-gene trimming of TCR beta chains was found in a later genetic analysis and replicated in an independent cohort. Specific HLA alleles were associated with over 15,000 TCR beta sequences at a false discovery rate of 0.05 in a later analysis. The presence/absence analyses assumed that sequencing depth was roughly uniform across donors, and that assumption may not be true. Linkage disequilibrium might explain the correlated functional status among segregating V segments, but an unknown experimental factor could not be ruled out. In an earlier analysis of 450 to 750 of the donors, most TCR beta V segments appeared in productive rearrangements about 87% or about 30% of the time, broadly matching IMGT annotations. In a later analysis, HLA-associated TCR beta chains showed more clonal expansion and lower generation probabilities than non-associated chains that were equally common. Because counts were too low, approximately 18 rarely observed V segments, including chromosome 9 orphons, were excluded from the earlier analysis of a few hundred of the donors. The classifier was reported to diagnose cytomegalovirus status with high specificity and sensitivity in both the original cohort and the validation cohort. In a later analysis, the rate of TCR association differed among HLA loci, with DRB1 alleles having the most associated TCRs and HLA-C alleles having the fewest. A further reported finding was that TCR beta sequences accurately predicted the HLA-A and HLA-B alleles for most subjects in the first cohort. A total of 150 to 200 TCR beta chains were listed by the study as associated with cytomegalovirus. A later analysis reported that several top co-occurrence clusters appeared linked to parvovirus B19, influenza, CMV and Epstein-Barr virus. For the cohort, immune exposure information was limited to CMV serostatus. In this cohort, only TCR beta chains were sequenced, and detectable features were limited by the absence of alpha or paired-chain data. Three of the identified cytomegalovirus-associated TCR beta chains were confirmed in vitro to be specific for cytomegalovirus antigens. In a later genetic analysis, fewer N-insertions in productive TCRs were reported among donors in an Asian-associated ancestry cluster than the approximately 670-donor mean. When HLA alleles, especially DR and DQ, strongly co-occurred, attributing TCR associations to individual alleles was difficult.

The cohort comprised hundreds of healthy bone marrow donors. All cohort members were sampled while nominally healthy, although unrecorded immune exposures were likely present. The donor tested CMV seropositive and was one of the 289 seropositive cohort members. Each donor provided a peripheral blood sample, and peripheral blood mononuclear cells were used for TCR beta sequencing. The Qiagen DNeasy Blood Extraction Kit was used to extract genomic DNA from the blood cell samples. The library was built by means of the immunoSEQ multiplex PCR assay. For the multiplex PCR, a mixture combining 60 forward primers for TCR Vbeta segments and 13 reverse primers for TCR Jbeta segments was used. A multiplex PCR assay on genomic DNA amplified the CDR3 region of rearranged TCR beta genes. On the Illumina HiSeq System, the amplified TCR beta libraries were sequenced as 87-base-pair reads. Per the source publication's procedure: A later analysis counted approximately 84 million unique TCR beta chains across the 550 to 800 repertoires, and some 11 million of these chains were shared by at least two donors. To remove PCR and sequencing errors, raw reads were error-corrected and collapsed into unique sequences using a nearest-neighbor algorithm that merged closely related sequences. Alignment of CDR3 sequences to IMGT reference sequences was used to assign V, D and J gene segments. For a sequence to be retained, a match of at least six nucleotides was required to both a V gene segment and a J gene segment. Rearrangements were called productive when the CDR3 lacked stop codons and stayed in frame with V and J; all others were non-productive. CDR3 was defined by IMGT convention, running from the second conserved V-encoded cysteine to the conserved J-encoded phenylalanine. In an earlier analysis of 550 to 650 of the donors, sequences lacking an unambiguous match to a single V gene segment were excluded. In an earlier analysis of 587 of the donors, V segments were called functional above 56.7% productive rearrangements and were called segregating when the between-donor standard deviation exceeded 5%. To diagnose cytomegalovirus status from the catalog of TCR beta chain sequences, a statistical classification framework was built. V and J gene assignment, in a later analysis, came from comparing TCR nucleotide sequences with IMGT/GENE-DB human TR gene sequences. In a later analysis, CDR3 sequences and most-parsimonious VDJ recombination scenarios were assigned using the TCRdist pipeline. A later analysis defined each TCR beta chain by its CDR3 amino acid sequence plus V-gene family, and excluded reads lacking a unique V-gene family. To address suspected cross-contamination and a sequencing artifact, a later analysis removed approximately 590 highly shared, low-generation-probability nucleotide sequences. In a later analysis, a clonal expansion index for each public chain was calculated from normalized within-repertoire ranks of inferred template counts. A later analysis computed generation probabilities with a VDJ recombination model fitted to out-of-frame rearrangements, and checked the results against IGoR. In a later analysis, TCR-TCR, TCR-HLA and TCR-CMV co-occurrence was scored with hypergeometric tests, and a repertoire-size bias correction was applied to TCR pairs. False discovery rates were estimated in a later analysis by permuting HLA or CMV assignments 20 times. In a later analysis, co-occurring TCRs were grouped using DBSCAN, and TCRdist sequence similarity was added for clustering within HLA-allele-positive subsets. Repertoires with fewer than 30,000 or more than 120,000 public chains, plus five repertoires with anomalous nucleotide sharing, were excluded from co-occurrence clustering. In its TCRdb copy, this immuneACCESS table keeps in-frame sequences only and misses some clones. Where compared with another copy, unresolved V genes explain less than half of these, and the others have no known cause. Clone size and V and J calls were adopted from that table, with D and trimming inferred from the DNA. A total of under 200,000 clones appear in this sample, over 65% of them only once. Clones ranked in the top ten supply roughly 3.6% of the sample.

For this clone: Its antigen specificity is not known. Within one base of it there is no much larger clone, and no base qualities were kept.

The source is a middle-aged man in good health and CMV-seropositive. Sequenced: PBMCs.

In nucleotides, the sequence is TGTGCCAGCAGCTACGATCCCGGTGGGGAGCTGTTTTTT. This encodes CASSYDPGGELFF. The chain is encoded by TRBV5-4 joined to TRBJ2-2; the D gene assignment is ambiguous. Per the germline V gene (reference sequence), SGHNT is the CDR1 and YYREEE is the CDR2. Trimming at the junction amounts to 3 bases on V and 8 bases on J, and the germline ends lie 11 bases apart. The CDR3 has 13 amino acids, counting the end cysteine and phenylalanine. The retained sequence is limited to the CDR3, 39 bases, with the frame set at the first base.